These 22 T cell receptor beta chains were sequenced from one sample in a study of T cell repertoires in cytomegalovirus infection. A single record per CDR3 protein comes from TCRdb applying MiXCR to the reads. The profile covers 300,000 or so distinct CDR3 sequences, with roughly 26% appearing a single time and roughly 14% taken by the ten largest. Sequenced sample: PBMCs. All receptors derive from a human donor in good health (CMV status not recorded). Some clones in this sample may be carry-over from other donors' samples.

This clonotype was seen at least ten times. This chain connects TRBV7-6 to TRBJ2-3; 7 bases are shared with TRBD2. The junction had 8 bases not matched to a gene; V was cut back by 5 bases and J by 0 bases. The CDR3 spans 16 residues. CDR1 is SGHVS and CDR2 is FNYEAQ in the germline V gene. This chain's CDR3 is CASSPGLSKSTDTQYF. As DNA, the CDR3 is TGTGCCAGCAGCCCGGGACTATCGAAAAGCACAGATACGCAGTATTTT.

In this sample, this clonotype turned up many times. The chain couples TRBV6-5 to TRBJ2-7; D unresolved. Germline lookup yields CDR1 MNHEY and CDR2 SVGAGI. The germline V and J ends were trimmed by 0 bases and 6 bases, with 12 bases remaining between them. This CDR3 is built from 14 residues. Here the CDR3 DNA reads TGTGCCAGCAGTTACTCGACGGTCTATTCCGAGCAGTACTTC. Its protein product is CASSYSTVYSEQYF.

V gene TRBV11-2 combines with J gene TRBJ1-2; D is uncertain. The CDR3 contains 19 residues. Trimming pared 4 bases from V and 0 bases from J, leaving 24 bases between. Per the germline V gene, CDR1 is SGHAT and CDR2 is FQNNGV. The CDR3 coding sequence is TGTGCCAGCAGCTCCACACCGGCCGCCTGGGAGGAAGCTAACTATGGCTACACCTTC. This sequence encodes CASSSTPAAWEEANYGYTF.

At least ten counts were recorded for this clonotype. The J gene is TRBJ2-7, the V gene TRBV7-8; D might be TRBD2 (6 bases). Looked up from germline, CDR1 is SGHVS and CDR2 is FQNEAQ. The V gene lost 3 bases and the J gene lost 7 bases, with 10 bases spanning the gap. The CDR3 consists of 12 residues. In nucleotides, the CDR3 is TGTGCCAGCAGCTTCCCTGGGGGGGAGCAGTACGTC. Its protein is CASSFPGGEQYV.

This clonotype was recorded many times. Here the CDR3 DNA reads TGCGCCAGCAGCCGAGGCGGGGTGGAGACCCAGTACTTC. Translated, it gives CASSRGGVETQYF. This chain joins TRBV4-1 and TRBJ2-5; weak D call: TRBD2 (6 bases). The CDR3 runs 13 residues. CDR1 MGHRA and CDR2 YSYEKL come from the germline V gene. Trimming pared 4 bases from V and 5 bases from J, leaving 11 bases between.

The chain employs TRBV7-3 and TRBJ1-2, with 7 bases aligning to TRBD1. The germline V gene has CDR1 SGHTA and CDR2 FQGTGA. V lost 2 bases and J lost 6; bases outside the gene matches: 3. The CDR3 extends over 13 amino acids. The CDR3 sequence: CASSLPQGNGYTF. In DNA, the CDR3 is TGTGCCAGCAGCTTACCACAGGGGAATGGCTACACCTTC.

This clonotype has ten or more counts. DNA for the CDR3: TGTGCCAGCAGCCCGGACACGTTTAACTATGGCTACACCTTC. Translated: CASSPDTFNYGYTF. The rearrangement links TRBV7-2 to TRBJ1-2, with D tentatively TRBD1 (5 bases). V dropped 5 bases and J dropped 1 base, with 11 bases sitting between them. This CDR3 comprises 14 residues. Germline CDR1 is SGHTA and CDR2 is FQGNSA.

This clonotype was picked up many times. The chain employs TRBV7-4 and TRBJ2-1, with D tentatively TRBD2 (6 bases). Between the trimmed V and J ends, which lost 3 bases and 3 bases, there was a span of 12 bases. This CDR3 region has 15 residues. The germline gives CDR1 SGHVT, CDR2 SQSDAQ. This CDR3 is CASSFSVTSYNEQFF. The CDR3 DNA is TGTGCCAGCAGCTTTTCCGTGACTAGCTACAATGAGCAGTTCTTC.

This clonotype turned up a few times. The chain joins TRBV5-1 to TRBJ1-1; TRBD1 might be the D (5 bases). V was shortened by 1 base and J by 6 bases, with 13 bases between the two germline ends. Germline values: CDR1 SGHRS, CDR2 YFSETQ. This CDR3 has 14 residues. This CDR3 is CASSLLAGTAEAFF. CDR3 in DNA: TGCGCCAGCAGCTTGTTGGCAGGGACCGCTGAAGCTTTCTTT. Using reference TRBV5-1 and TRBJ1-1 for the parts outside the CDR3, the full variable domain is KAGVTQTPRYLIKTRGQQVTLSCSPISGHRSVSWYQQTPGQGLQFLFEYFSETQRNKGNFPGRFSGRQFSNSRSEMNVSTLELGDSALYLCASSLLAGTAEAFFGQGTRLTVV.

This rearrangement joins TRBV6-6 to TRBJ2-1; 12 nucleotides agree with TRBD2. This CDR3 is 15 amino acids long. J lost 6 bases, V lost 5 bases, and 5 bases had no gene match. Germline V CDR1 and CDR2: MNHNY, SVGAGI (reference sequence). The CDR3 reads CASSGETSGGNEQFF. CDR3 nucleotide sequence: TGTGCCAGCAGTGGTGAGACTAGCGGGGGCAATGAGCAGTTCTTC.

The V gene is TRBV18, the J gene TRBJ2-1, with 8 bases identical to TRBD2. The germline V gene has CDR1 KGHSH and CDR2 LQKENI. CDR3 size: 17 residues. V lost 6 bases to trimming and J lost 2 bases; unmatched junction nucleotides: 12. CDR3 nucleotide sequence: TGTGCCAGCTCGGGTCAGCGGGGGTTCGTCGCCTACAATGAGCAGTTCTTC. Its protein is CASSGQRGFVAYNEQFF. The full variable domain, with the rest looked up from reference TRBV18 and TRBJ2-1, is NAGVMQNPRHLVRRRGQEARLRCSPMKGHSHVYWYRQLPEEGLKFMVYLQKENIIDESGMPKERFSAEFPKEGPSILRIQQVVRGDSAAYFCASSGQRGFVAYNEQFFGPGTRLTVL.

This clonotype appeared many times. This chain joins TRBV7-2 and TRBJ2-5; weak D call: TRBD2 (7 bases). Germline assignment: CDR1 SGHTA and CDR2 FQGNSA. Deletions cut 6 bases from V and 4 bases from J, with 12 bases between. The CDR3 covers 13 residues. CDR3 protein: CASRRGGGETQYF. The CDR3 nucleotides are TGTGCCAGCAGGAGGGGGGGGGGAGAGACCCAGTACTTC.

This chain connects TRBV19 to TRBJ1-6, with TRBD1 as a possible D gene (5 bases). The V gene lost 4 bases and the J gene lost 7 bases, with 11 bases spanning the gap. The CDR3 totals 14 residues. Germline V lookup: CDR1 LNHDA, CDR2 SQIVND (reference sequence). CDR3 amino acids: CASSTGTGNSPLHF. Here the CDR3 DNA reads TGTGCCAGTAGTACCGGGACGGGGAATTCACCCCTCCACTTT.

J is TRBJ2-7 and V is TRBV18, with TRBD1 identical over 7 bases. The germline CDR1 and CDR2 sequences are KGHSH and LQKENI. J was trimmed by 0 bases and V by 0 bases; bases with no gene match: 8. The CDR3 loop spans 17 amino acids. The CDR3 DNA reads TGTGCCAGCTCACCACCGACCGGAAGACAGGGCTCCTACGAGCAGTACTTC. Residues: CASSPPTGRQGSYEQYF.

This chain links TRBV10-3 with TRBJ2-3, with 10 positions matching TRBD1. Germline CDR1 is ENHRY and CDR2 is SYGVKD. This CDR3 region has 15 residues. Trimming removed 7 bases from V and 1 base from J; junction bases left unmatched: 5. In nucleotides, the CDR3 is TGTGCCATCACCCCCGGGACAGGGGGCACAGATACGCAGTATTTT. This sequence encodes CAITPGTGGTDTQYF.

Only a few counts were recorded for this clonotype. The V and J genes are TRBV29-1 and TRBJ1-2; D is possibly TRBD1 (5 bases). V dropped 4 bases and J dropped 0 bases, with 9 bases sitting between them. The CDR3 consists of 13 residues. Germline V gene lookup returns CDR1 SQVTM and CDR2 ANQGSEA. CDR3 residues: CSVGKQANYGYTF. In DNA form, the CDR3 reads TGCAGCGTTGGCAAACAGGCTAACTATGGCTACACCTTC.

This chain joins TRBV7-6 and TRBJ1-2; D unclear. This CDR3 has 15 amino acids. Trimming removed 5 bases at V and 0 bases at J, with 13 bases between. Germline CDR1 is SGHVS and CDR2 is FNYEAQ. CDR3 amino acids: CASSPKAYANYGYTF. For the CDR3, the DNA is TGTGCCAGCAGCCCGAAGGCATACGCTAACTATGGCTACACCTTC.

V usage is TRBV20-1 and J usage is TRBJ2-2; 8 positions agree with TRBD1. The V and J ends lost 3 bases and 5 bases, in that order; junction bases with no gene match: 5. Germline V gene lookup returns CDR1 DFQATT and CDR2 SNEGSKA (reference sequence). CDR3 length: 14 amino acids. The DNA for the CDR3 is TGCAGTGCTAGCGTACAGGGGGTGACCGGGGAGCTGTTTTTT. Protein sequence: CSASVQGVTGELFF.

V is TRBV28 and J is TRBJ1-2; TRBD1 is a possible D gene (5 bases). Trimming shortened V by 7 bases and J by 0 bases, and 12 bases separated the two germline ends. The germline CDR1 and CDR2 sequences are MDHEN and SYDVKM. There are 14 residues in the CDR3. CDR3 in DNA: TGTGCCAGCATGGGGACGCCATCTAACTATGGCTACACCTTC. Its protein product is CASMGTPSNYGYTF.

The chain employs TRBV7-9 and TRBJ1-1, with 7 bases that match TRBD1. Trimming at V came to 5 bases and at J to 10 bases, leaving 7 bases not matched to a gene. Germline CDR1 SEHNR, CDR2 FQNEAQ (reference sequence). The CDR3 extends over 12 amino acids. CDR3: CASSPDRRGAFF. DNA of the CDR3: TGTGCCAGCAGCCCGGACAGGAGGGGAGCTTTCTTT.

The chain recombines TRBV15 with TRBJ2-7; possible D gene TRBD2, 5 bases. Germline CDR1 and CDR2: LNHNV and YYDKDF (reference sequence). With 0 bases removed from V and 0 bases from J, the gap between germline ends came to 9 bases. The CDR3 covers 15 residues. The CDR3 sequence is CATSREAGSSYEQYF. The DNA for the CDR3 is TGTGCCACCAGCAGAGAGGCGGGTAGCTCCTACGAGCAGTACTTC.

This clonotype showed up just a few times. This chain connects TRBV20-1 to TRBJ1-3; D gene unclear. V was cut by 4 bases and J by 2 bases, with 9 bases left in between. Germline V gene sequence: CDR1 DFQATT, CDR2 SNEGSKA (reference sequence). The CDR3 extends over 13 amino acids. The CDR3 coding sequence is TGCAGTGCTACCCGGGCGGCTGGAAACACCATATATTTT. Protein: CSATRAAGNTIYF.